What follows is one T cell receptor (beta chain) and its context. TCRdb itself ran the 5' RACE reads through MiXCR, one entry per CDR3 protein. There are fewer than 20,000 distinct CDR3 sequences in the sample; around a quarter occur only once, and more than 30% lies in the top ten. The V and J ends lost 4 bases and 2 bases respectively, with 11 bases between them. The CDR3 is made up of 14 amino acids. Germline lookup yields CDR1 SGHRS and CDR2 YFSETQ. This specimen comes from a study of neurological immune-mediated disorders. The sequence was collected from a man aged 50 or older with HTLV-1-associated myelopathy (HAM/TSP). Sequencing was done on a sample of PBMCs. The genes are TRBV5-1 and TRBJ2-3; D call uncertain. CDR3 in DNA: TGCGCCAGCAGCATCGCAGGATACACAGATACGCAGTATTTT. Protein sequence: CASSIAGYTDTQYF.